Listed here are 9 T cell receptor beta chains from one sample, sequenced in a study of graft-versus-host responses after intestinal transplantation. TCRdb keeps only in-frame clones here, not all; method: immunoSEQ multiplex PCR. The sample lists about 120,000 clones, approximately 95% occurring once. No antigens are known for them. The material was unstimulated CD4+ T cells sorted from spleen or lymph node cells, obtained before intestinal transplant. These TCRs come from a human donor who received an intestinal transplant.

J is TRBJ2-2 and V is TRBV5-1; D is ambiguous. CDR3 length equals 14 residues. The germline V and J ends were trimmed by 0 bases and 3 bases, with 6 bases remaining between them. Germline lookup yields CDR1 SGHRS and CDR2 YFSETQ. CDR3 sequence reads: CASSLAVDTGELFF. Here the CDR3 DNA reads TGCGCCAGCAGCTTGGCCGTTGACACCGGGGAGCTGTTTTTT.

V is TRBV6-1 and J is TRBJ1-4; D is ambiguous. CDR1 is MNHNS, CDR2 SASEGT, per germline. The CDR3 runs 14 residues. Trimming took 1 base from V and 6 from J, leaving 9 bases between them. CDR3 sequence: CASSEGTADEKLFF. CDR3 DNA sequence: TGTGCCAGCAGTGAAGGGACGGCGGATGAAAAACTGTTTTTT.

DNA for the CDR3: TGTGCCAGCAACTGGGACAGTTCCACTGAAGCTTTCTTT. Protein sequence: CASNWDSSTEAFF. The chain combines TRBV5-8 with TRBJ1-1, with 7 bases that match TRBD1. V lost 6 bases, J lost 4 bases, and 6 bases stayed unmatched. Germline V gene data show CDR1 as SGHTS and CDR2 as YDEGEE. The CDR3 contains 13 residues. The full variable domain, rest sourced from reference TRBV5-8 and TRBJ1-1, is EAGVTQSPTHLIKTRGQQATLRCSPISGHTSVYWYQQALGLGLQFLLWYDEGEERNRGNFPPRFSGRQFPNYSSELNVNALELEDSALYLCASNWDSSTEAFFGQGTRLTVV.

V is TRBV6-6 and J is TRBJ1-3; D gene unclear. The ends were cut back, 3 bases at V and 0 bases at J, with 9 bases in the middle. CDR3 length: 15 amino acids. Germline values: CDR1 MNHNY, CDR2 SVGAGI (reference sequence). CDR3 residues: CASSYAQYSGNTIYF. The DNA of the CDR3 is TGTGCCAGCAGTTATGCCCAGTACTCTGGAAACACCATATATTTT.

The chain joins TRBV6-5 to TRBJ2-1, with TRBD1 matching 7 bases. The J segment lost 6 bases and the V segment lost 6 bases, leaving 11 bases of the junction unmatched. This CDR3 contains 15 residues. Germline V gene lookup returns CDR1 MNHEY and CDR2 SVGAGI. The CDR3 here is CASSPDRIGANEQFF. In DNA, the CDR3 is TGTGCCAGCAGCCCGGACAGGATCGGGGCCAATGAGCAGTTCTTC.

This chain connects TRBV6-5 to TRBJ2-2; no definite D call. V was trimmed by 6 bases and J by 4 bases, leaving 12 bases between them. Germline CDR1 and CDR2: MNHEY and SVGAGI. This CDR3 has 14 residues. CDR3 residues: CASSRSLGTGELFF. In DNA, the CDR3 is TGTGCCAGCAGCCGCAGTTTGGGCACCGGGGAGCTGTTTTTT.

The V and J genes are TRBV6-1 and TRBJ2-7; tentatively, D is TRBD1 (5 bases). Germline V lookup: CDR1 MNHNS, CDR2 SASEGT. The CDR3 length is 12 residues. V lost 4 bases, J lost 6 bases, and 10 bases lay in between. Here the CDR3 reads CASSVNRREQYF. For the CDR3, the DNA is TGTGCCAGCAGTGTGAACAGGCGCGAGCAGTACTTC.

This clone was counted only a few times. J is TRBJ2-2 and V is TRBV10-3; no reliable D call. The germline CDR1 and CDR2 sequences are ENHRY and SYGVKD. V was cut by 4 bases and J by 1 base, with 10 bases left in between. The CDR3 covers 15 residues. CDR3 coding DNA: TGTGCCATCAGTGCTTCCACGGTGAACACCGGGGAGCTGTTTTTT. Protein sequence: CAISASTVNTGELFF.

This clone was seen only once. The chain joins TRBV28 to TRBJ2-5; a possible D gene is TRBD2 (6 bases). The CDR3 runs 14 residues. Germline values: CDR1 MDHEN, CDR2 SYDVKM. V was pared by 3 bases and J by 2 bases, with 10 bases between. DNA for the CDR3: TGTGCCAGCAGTTTCTGGGGGAGGCAAGAGACCCAGTACTTC. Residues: CASSFWGRQETQYF.